This T cell receptor (beta chain) was obtained from a study of T cell responses to AZD1222 COVID-19 vaccine. V lost 5 bases and J lost 3, with 19 bases in between. This CDR3 has 16 residues. CDR1 LNHNV and CDR2 YYDKDF come from the germline V gene (reference sequence). The protocol was immunoSEQ multiplex PCR, while the TCRdb copy is restricted to in-frame clones and leaves out a portion. The sample has about 100,000 clones; 80% to 95% are singletons. This sequence originates from an adult in good health. The chain is built from TRBV15 and TRBJ1-2; TRBD1 is a possible D gene (6 bases). The sample consisted of peripheral blood, taken on day 0 of AZD1222 vaccination. This CDR3 reads CATSRPSDSTDYGYTF. CDR3 in DNA: TGTGCCACCAGCCGCCCATCGGACAGTACGGACTATGGCTACACCTTC. The full variable domain, with the rest looked up from reference TRBV15 and TRBJ1-2, is DAMVIQNPRYQVTQFGKPVTLSCSQTLNHNVMYWYQQKSSQAPKLLFHYYDKDFNNEADTPDNFQSRRPNTSFCFLDIRSPGLGDTAMYLCATSRPSDSTDYGYTFGSGTRLTVV.